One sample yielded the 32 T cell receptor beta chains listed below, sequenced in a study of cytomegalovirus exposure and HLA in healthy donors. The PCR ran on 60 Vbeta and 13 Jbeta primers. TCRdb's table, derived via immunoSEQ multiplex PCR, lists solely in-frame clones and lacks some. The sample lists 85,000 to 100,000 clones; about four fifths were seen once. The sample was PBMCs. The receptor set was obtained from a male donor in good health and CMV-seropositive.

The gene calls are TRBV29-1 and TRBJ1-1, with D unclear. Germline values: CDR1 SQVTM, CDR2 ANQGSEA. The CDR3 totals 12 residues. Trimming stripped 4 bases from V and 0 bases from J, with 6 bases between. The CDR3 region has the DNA TGCAGCGTTGCAGGTCTGAACACTGAAGCTTTCTTT. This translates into CSVAGLNTEAFF.

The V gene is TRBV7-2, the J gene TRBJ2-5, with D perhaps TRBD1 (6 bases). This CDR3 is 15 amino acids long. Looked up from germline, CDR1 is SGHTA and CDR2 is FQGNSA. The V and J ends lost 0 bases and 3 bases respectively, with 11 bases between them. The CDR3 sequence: CASSLAGAAEETQYF. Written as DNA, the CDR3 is TGTGCCAGCAGCTTAGCGGGGGCAGCCGAAGAGACCCAGTACTTC.

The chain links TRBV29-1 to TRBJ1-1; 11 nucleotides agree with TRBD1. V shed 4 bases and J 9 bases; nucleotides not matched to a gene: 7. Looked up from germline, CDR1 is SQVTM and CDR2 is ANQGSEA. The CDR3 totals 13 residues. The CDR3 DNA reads TGCAGCGTTGTGTCAGGACAGGGGGCCAAAGCTTTCTTT. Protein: CSVVSGQGAKAFF.

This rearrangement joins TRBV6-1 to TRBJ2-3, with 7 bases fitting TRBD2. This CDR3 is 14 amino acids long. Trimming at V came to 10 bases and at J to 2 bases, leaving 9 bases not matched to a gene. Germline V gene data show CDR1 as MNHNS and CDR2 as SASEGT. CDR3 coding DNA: TGTGCCACCGGCCGACTAGCCTACACAGATACGCAGTATTTT. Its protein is CATGRLAYTDTQYF.

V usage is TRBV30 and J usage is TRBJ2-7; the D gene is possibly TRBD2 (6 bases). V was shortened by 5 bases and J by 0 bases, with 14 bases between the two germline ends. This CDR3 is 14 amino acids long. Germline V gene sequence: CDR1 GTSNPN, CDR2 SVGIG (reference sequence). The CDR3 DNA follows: TGTGCCTGGGAGCGGGCAGAGAGCTCCTACGAGCAGTACTTC. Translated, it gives CAWERAESSYEQYF. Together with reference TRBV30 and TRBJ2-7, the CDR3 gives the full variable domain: SQTIHQWPATLVQPVGSPLSLECTVEGTSNPNLYWYRQAAGRGLQLLFYSVGIGQISSEVPQNLSASRPQDRQFILSSKKLLLSDSGFYLCAWERAESSYEQYFGPGTRLTVT.

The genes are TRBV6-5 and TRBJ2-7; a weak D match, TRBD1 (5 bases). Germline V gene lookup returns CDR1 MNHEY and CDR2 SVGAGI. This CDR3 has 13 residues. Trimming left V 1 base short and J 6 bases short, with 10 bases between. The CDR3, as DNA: TGTGCCAGCAGTTACTGGCAGGGATCCGAGCAGTACTTC. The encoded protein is CASSYWQGSEQYF.

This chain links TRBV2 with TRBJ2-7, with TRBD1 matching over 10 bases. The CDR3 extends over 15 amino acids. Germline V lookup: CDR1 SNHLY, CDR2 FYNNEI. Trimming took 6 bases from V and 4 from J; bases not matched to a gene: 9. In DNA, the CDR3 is TGTGCCAGCAGGGGACAGGGGATCGGGAATTACGAGCAGTACTTC. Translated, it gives CASRGQGIGNYEQYF.

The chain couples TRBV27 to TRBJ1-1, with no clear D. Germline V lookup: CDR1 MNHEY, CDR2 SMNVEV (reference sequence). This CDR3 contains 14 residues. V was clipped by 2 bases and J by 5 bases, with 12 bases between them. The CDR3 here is CASSLASGVTEAFF. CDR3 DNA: TGTGCCAGCAGTTTAGCGTCCGGGGTGACTGAAGCTTTCTTT.

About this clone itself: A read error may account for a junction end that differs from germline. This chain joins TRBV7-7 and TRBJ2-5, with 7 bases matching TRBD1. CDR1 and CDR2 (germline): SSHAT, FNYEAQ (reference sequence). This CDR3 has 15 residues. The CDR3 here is CASSFPGQRKESQYF. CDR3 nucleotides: TGTGCTAGCAGCTTTCCGGGACAGAGAAAGGAGTCCCAGTACTTC.

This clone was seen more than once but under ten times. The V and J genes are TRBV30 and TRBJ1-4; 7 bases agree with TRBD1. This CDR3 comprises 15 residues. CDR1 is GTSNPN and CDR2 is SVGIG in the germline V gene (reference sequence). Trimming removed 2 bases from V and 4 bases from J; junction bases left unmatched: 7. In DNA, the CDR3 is TGTGCCTGGAGTCGTGCGGGACAGTATAATGAAAAACTGTTTTTT. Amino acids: CAWSRAGQYNEKLFF.

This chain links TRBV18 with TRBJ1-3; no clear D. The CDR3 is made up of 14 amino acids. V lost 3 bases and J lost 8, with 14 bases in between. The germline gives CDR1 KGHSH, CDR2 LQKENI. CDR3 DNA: TGTGCCAGCTCACCGACACCTAACTTTGACACCATATATTTT. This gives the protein CASSPTPNFDTIYF.

CDR3 sequence (DNA): TGTGCCAGCAGTCCGACGGGACAGGGAGGAACTGAAGCTTTCTTT. This gives the protein CASSPTGQGGTEAFF. The chain employs TRBV7-9 and TRBJ1-1, with 9 bases aligning to TRBD1. J gave up 5 bases and V 6 bases, and 10 bases lay outside the gene matches. The CDR3 runs 15 residues. In germline, CDR1 is SEHNR, CDR2 FQNEAQ (reference sequence).

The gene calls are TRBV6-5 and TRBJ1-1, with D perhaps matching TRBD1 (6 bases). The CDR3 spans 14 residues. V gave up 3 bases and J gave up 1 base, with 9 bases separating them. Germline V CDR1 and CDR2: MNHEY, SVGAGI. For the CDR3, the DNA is TGTGCCAGCAGTTATGGGGGGGCGAACACTGAAGCTTTCTTT. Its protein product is CASSYGGANTEAFF.

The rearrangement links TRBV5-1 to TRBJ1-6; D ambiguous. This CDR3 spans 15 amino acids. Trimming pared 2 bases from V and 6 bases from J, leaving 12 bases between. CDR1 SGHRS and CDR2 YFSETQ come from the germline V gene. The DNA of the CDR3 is TGCGCCAGCAGCTTAACGGGGAGGGTTAATTCACCCCTCCACTTT. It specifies CASSLTGRVNSPLHF. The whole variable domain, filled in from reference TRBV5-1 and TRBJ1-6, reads KAGVTQTPRYLIKTRGQQVTLSCSPISGHRSVSWYQQTPGQGLQFLFEYFSETQRNKGNFPGRFSGRQFSNSRSEMNVSTLELGDSALYLCASSLTGRVNSPLHFGNGTRLTVT.

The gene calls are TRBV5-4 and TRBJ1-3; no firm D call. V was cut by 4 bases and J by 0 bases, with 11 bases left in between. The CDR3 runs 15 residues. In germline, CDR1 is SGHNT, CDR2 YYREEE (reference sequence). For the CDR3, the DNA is TGTGCCAGCAGCCTTGGTACTCTCTCTGGAAACACCATATATTTT. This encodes CASSLGTLSGNTIYF.

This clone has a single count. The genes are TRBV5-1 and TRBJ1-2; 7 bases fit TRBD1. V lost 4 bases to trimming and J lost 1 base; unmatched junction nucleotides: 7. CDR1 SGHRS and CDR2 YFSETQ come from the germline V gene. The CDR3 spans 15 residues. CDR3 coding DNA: TGCGCCAGCAGCCCCCCGACAGGGAGTAACTATGGCTACACCTTC. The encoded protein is CASSPPTGSNYGYTF.

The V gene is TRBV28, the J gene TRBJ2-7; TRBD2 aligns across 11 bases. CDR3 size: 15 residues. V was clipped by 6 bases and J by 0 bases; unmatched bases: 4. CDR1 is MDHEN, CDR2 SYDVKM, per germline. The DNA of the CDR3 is TGTGCCAGCAGGCGACTAGCGGGGAGCTCCTACGAGCAGTACTTC. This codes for CASRRLAGSSYEQYF.

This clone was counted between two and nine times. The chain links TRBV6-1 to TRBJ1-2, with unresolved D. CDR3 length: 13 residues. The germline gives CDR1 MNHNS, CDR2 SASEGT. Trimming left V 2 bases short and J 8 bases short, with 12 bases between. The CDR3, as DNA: TGTGCCAGCAGTGAAAGTGGGCATAAGGGCTACACCTTC. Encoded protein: CASSESGHKGYTF.

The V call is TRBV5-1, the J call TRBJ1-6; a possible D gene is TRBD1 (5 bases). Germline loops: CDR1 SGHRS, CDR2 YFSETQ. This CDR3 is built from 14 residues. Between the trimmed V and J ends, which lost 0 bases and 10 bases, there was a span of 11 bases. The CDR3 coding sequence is TGCGCCAGCAGCTTGGGGGGGGATCGGTCACCCCTCCACTTT. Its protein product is CASSLGGDRSPLHF.

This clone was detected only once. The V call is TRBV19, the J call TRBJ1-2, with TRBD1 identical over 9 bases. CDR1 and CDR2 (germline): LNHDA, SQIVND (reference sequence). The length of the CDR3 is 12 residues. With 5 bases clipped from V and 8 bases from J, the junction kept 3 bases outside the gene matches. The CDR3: CASSGGTGGYTF. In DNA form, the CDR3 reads TGTGCCAGTAGTGGGGGGACAGGGGGCTACACCTTC.

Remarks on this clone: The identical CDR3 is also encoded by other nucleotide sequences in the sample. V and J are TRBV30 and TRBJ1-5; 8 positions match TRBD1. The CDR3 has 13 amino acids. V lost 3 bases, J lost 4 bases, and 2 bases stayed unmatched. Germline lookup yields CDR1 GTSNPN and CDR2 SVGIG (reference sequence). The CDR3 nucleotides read TGTGCCTGGAGCAGACAGGGGAATCAGCCCCAGCATTTT. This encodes CAWSRQGNQPQHF. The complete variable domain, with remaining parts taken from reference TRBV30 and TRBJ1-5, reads SQTIHQWPATLVQPVGSPLSLECTVEGTSNPNLYWYRQAAGRGLQLLFYSVGIGQISSEVPQNLSASRPQDRQFILSSKKLLLSDSGFYLCAWSRQGNQPQHFGDGTRLSIL.

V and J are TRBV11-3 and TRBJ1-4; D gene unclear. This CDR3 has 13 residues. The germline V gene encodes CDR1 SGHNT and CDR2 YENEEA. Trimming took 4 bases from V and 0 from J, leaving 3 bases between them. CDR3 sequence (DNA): TGTGCCAGCAGCTCGGCAACTAATGAAAAACTGTTTTTT. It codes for CASSSATNEKLFF.

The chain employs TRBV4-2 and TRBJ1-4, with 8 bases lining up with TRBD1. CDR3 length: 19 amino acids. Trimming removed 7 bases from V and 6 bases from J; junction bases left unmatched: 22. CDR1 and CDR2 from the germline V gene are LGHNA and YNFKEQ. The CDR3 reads CASTPKWAGGTNVHEKLFF. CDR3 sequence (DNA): TGTGCCAGCACTCCGAAGTGGGCAGGGGGCACTAACGTTCATGAAAAACTGTTTTTT.

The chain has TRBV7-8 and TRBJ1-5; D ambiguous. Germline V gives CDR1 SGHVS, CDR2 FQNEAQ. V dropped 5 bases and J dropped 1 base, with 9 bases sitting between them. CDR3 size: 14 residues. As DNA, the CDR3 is TGTGCCAGCAGCCTCCGGGAGAGCAATCAGCCCCAGCATTTT. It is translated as CASSLRESNQPQHF.

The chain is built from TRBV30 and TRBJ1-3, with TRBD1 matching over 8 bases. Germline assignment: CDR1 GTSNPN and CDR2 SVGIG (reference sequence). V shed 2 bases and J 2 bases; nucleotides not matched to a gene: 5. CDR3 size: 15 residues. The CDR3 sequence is CAWSRKGQAGNTIYF. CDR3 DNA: TGTGCCTGGAGTCGAAAGGGACAGGCTGGAAACACCATATATTTT.

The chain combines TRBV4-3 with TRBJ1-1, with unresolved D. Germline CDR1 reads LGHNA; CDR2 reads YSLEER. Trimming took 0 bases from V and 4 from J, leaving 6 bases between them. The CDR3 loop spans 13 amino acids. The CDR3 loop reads CASSQDIRTEAFF. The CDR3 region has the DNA TGCGCCAGCAGCCAAGATATCCGCACTGAAGCTTTCTTT.

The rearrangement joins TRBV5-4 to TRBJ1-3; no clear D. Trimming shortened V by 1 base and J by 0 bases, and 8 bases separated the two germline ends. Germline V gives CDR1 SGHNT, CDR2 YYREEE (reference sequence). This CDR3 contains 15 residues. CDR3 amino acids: CASSLKDYSGNTIYF. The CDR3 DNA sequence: TGTGCCAGCAGCTTGAAAGACTACTCTGGAAACACCATATATTTT.

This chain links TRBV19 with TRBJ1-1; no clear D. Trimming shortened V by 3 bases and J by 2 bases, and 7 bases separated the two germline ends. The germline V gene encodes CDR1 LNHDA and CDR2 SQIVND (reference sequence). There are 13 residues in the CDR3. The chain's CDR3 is CASSMNSNTEAFF. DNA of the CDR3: TGTGCCAGTAGTATGAACAGCAACACTGAAGCTTTCTTT.

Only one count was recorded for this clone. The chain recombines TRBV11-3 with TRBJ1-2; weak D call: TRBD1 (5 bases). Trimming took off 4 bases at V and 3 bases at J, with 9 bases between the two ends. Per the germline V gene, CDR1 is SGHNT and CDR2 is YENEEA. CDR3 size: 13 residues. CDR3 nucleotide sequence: TGTGCCAGCAGCTACGGGGGTTACTATGGCTACACCTTC. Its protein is CASSYGGYYGYTF.

The CDR3 DNA reads TGTGCCAGCAGCTTATCGCCCAGGGGGCCGAAACCTTATGGCTACACCTTC. This encodes CASSLSPRGPKPYGYTF. The chain is built from TRBV11-2 and TRBJ1-2, with 8 bases matching TRBD1. After removal of 2 bases from V and 5 bases from J, the junction contained 13 bases not matched to a gene. Germline V gene lookup returns CDR1 SGHAT and CDR2 FQNNGV. The CDR3 extends over 17 amino acids.

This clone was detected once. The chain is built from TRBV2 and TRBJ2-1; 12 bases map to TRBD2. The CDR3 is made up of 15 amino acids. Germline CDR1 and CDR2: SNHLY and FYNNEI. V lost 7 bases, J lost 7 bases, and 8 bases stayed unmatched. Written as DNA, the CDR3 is TGTGCCAGCACGCTACTAGCGGGGGGTCTGAATGAGCAGTTCTTC. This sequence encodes CASTLLAGGLNEQFF.

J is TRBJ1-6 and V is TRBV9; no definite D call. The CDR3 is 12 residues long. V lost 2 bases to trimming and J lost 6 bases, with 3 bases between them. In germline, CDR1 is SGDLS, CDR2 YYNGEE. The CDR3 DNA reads TGTGCCAGCAGCGTCGGTAATTCACCCCTCCACTTT. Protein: CASSVGNSPLHF.